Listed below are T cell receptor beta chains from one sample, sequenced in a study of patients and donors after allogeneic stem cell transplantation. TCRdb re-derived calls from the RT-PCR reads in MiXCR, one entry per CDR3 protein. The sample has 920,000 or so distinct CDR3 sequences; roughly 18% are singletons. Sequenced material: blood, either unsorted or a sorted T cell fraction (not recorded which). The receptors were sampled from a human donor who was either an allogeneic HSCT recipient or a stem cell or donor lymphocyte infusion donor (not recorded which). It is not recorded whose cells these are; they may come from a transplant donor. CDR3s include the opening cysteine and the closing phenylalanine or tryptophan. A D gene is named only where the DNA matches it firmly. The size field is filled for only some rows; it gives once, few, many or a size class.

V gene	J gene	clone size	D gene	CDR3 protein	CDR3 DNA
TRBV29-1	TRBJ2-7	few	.	CSVALAPVGDEQYF	TGCAGCGTGGCGCTAGCGCCCGTCGGAGACGAGCAGTACTTC
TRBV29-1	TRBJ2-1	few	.	CSVRGQYEQFF	TGCAGCGTCCGTGGGCAGTATGAGCAGTTCTTC
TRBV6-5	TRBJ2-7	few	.	CASSLAGQGREQYF	TGTGCCAGCAGTTTAGCGGGACAGGGAAGGGAGCAGTACTTC
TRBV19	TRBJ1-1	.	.	CAGSDTRNTEAFF	TGTGCCGGGTCAGACACCCGCAACACTGAAGCTTTCTTT
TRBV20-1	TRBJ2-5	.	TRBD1	CSAPGQGGPQETQYF	TGCAGTGCGCCCGGACAGGGGGGCCCACAAGAGACCCAGTACTTC
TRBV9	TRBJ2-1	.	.	CASSNTMGSYNEQFF	TGTGCCAGCAGCAACACAATGGGCTCCTACAATGAGCAGTTCTTC
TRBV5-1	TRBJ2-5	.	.	CASSLTTGGQETQYF	TGCGCCAGCAGCCTAACGACAGGTGGACAAGAGACCCAGTACTTC
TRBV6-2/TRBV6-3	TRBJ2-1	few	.	CASSYAPGGSYNEQFF	TGTGCCAGCAGTTACGCCCCCGGGGGCTCCTACAATGAGCAGTTCTTC
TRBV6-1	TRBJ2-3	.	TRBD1	CASTRSGQGLGTDTQYF	TGTGCCAGCACCCGCAGCGGACAGGGACTGGGCACAGATACGCAGTATTTT
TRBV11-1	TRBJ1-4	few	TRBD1	CASSPLPGQETTNEKLFF	TGTGCCAGCAGCCCATTACCGGGACAGGAGACAACTAATGAAAAACTGTTTTTT
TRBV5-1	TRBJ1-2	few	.	CASSQARQAGGYTF	TGCGCCAGCAGTCAAGCGAGACAGGCGGGTGGCTACACCTTC
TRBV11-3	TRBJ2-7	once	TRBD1	CASSPGQGAQEQYF	TGTGCCAGCAGTCCGGGACAGGGGGCCCAGGAGCAGTACTTC
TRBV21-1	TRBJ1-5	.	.	CASSKGGRAHQPQHF	TGTGCCAGCAGCAAAGGGGGCAGGGCTCATCAGCCCCAGCATTTT
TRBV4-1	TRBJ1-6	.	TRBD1	CASSPINGQDSPLHF	TGCGCCAGCAGCCCGATCAACGGACAGGATTCACCCCTCCACTTT
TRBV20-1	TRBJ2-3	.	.	CSAPSMGPRGYF	TGCAGTGCCCCGAGTATGGGCCCCCGGGGGTATTTT
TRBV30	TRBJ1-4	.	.	CAWSNRNNEKLFF	TGTGCCTGGAGTAACAGAAATAATGAAAAACTGTTTTTT
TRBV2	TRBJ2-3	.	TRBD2	CASRPGAGRTDTQYF	TGTGCCAGCCGACCGGGAGCGGGGCGCACAGATACGCAGTATTTT
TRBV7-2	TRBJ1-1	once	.	CASSPSPAGNGGAFF	TGTGCCAGCAGCCCCTCTCCTGCGGGGAATGGTGGAGCTTTCTTT
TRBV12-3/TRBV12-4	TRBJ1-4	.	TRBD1	CASSVLGTGGLWGNEKLFF	TGTGCCAGCAGTGTTTTAGGGACAGGGGGCTTATGGGGTAATGAAAAACTGTTTTTT
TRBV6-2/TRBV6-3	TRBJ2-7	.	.	CASSYPRTDRRVYEQYF	TGTGCCAGCAGTTACCCCAGAACCGACAGGAGGGTCTACGAGCAGTACTTC
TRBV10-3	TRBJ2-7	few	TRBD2	CAISGTSGTYEQYF	TGTGCCATCAGTGGGACTAGCGGAACCTACGAGCAGTACTTC
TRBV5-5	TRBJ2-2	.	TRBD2	CASSLRSSGTGELFF	TGTGCCAGCAGCTTGCGGTCTAGCGGGACCGGGGAGCTGTTTTTT
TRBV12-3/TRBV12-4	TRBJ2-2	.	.	CASTLHPPHATGELFF	TGTGCCAGCACTCTTCACCCCCCACACGCCACCGGGGAGCTGTTTTTT
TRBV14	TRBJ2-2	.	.	CASSPQLGTGELFF	TGTGCCAGCAGCCCCCAACTAGGGACCGGGGAGCTGTTTTTT
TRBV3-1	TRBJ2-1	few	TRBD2	CASSATSGSSYNEQFF	TGTGCCAGCAGCGCCACTAGCGGGAGTTCCTACAATGAGCAGTTCTTC
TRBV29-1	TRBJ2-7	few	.	CSVATGTGKHEQYF	TGCAGCGTTGCCACAGGGACGGGGAAGCACGAGCAGTACTTC
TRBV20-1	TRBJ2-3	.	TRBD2	CSARVSGSLADTQYF	TGCAGTGCCAGAGTTAGCGGGAGTCTCGCAGATACGCAGTATTTT
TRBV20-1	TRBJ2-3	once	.	CSASSSPRDTQYF	TGCAGTGCTAGTTCCTCACCACGGGATACGCAGTATTTT
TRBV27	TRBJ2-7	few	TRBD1	CASSATDRDGYEQYF	TGTGCCAGCAGTGCGACGGACAGGGATGGGTACGAGCAGTACTTC
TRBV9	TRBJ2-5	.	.	CASSVVGSSQETQYF	TGTGCCAGCAGCGTAGTAGGGTCCAGCCAAGAGACCCAGTACTTC
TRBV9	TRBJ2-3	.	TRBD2	CASSGTERRGTDTQYF	TGTGCCAGCAGCGGGACTGAGAGGCGGGGGACAGATACGCAGTATTTT
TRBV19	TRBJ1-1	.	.	CASIAGGNTEAFF	TGTGCCAGTATAGCGGGGGGGAACACTGAAGCTTTCTTT
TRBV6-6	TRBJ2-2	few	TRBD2	CAIGGEVSGELFF	TGTGCCATTGGGGGGGAGGTCTCCGGGGAGCTGTTTTTT
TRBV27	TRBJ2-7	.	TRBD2	CASSLSGLASTYEQYF	TGTGCCAGCAGTTTATCCGGACTAGCGTCAACCTACGAGCAGTACTTC
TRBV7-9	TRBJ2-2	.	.	CASSLAQGVVGELFF	TGTGCCAGCAGCTTAGCACAGGGAGTGGTCGGGGAGCTGTTTTTT
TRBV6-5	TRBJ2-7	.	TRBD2	CASSYWLAGLYEQYF	TGTGCCAGCAGTTACTGGCTAGCGGGTCTCTACGAGCAGTACTTC
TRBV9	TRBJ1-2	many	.	CASSHPGGFGYGYTF	TGTGCCAGCAGCCACCCGGGCGGGTTTGGCTATGGCTACACCTTC
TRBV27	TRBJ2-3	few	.	CASSSLLADEGTDTQYF	TGTGCCAGCAGTTCCCTACTAGCAGACGAAGGCACAGATACGCAGTATTTT
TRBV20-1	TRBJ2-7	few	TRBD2	CSAPGLAGGRRQYF	TGCAGTGCTCCGGGACTAGCGGGAGGCCGCCGGCAGTACTTC